A selection of T cell receptor beta chains follows, all from one sample in a study of OX40 agonist ivuxolimab in advanced cancers. The assay was immunoSEQ multiplex PCR, and TCRdb's table has in-frame clones only and misses some. The table includes roughly 60,000 clones, 80% to 90% detected once. Material: CD4+ or CD8+ T cells sorted from blood, obtained in a trial of the OX40 agonist ivuxolimab. The receptor source for this set is an adult with an advanced solid tumor such as melanoma, head and neck, liver or kidney cancer. Each CDR3 is given with its conserved first and last residue. A D gene is named only where the DNA matches it firmly. Expanded clones are given a class, and other clones once, few, many or no size at all.

d_gene: TRBD1; v_gene: TRBV6-5; abundance: -; j_gene: TRBJ1-2; len: 13; CDR3nt: TGTGCCAGCAGTCCGGACAGGGACTATGGCTACACCTTC; CDR3aa: CASSPDRDYGYTF
d_gene: TRBD2; v_gene: TRBV6-1; abundance: once; j_gene: TRBJ2-1; len: 15; CDR3nt: TGTGCCAGCAGGGAAAGCGGGAGAACGTTCAATGAGCAGTTCTTC; CDR3aa: CASRESGRTFNEQFF
d_gene: TRBD2; v_gene: TRBV18; abundance: -; j_gene: TRBJ2-5; len: 13; CDR3nt: TGTGCCAGCTCACCGCGGGGGGGGAAGACCCAGTACTTC; CDR3aa: CASSPRGGKTQYF
d_gene: -; v_gene: TRBV6-1; abundance: -; j_gene: TRBJ1-6; len: 16; CDR3nt: TGTGCCAGTAGTGAAGTTCGGACGGTTCGAGGTTCACCCCTCCACTTT; CDR3aa: CASSEVRTVRGSPLHF
d_gene: -; v_gene: TRBV28; abundance: -; j_gene: TRBJ2-5; len: 12; CDR3nt: TGTGCCAGCAGTTTAAGTCAGAGAGACCAGTACTTC; CDR3aa: CASSLSQRDQYF
d_gene: TRBD2; v_gene: TRBV11-2; abundance: -; j_gene: TRBJ2-5; len: 18; CDR3nt: TGTGCCAGCAGCTTATTCCTTGCTAGCGGGGGGCTTCAAGAGACCCAGTACTTC; CDR3aa: CASSLFLASGGLQETQYF
d_gene: -; v_gene: TRBV7-3; abundance: -; j_gene: TRBJ2-1; len: 17; CDR3nt: TGTGCCAGCAGCCCCAGGAGGTCGATTACAGACTACAATGAGCAGTTCTTC; CDR3aa: CASSPRRSITDYNEQFF
d_gene: -; v_gene: TRBV28; abundance: -; j_gene: TRBJ2-4; len: 15; CDR3nt: TGTGCCAGCAGTTCCCGGCTTAGCGGTATAAACATTCAGTACTTC; CDR3aa: CASSSRLSGINIQYF
d_gene: -; v_gene: TRBV4-1; abundance: -; j_gene: TRBJ2-7; len: 14; CDR3nt: TGCGCCAGCAGCCAAGTGGGGGTCTCCTACGAGCAGTACTTC; CDR3aa: CASSQVGVSYEQYF
d_gene: -; v_gene: TRBV4-2; abundance: -; j_gene: TRBJ2-7; len: 15; CDR3nt: TGTGCCAGCAGCCAAGATAACGGGAGAGCCTACGAGCAGTACTTC; CDR3aa: CASSQDNGRAYEQYF
d_gene: TRBD1; v_gene: TRBV15; abundance: -; j_gene: TRBJ1-1; len: 13; CDR3nt: TGTGCCACCAGCAGAACAGGGGGTGTTGAAGCTTTCTTT; CDR3aa: CATSRTGGVEAFF
d_gene: -; v_gene: TRBV5-4; abundance: few; j_gene: TRBJ2-3; len: 16; CDR3nt: TGTGCCAGCAATCTGGGTCCTAGCTCGGGCACAGATACGCAGTATTTT; CDR3aa: CASNLGPSSGTDTQYF
d_gene: -; v_gene: TRBV18; abundance: -; j_gene: TRBJ2-2; len: 15; CDR3nt: TGTGCCAGCTCACCGGTCGTTAGCGGTGTCGGGGAGCTGTTTTTT; CDR3aa: CASSPVVSGVGELFF
d_gene: -; v_gene: TRBV5-1; abundance: -; j_gene: TRBJ1-3; len: 15; CDR3nt: TGCGCCAGCAGCCTCGGGGAAACCTCTGGAAACACCATATATTTT; CDR3aa: CASSLGETSGNTIYF
d_gene: -; v_gene: TRBV15; abundance: -; j_gene: TRBJ1-6; len: 12; CDR3nt: TGTGCCACCAGCAGAGCTTACTCACCCCTCCACTTT; CDR3aa: CATSRAYSPLHF